One and the same sample provided the 15 T cell receptor beta chains below, sequenced in a study of preoperative IRX-2 immunotherapy in early breast cancer. Sequencing was performed with immunoSEQ multiplex PCR; in TCRdb, only in-frame clones are kept and a portion is missing. The sample contains 30,000 or so clones, about four fifths of which appear only once. Treatment in this sample: preoperative locoregional IRX-2 cytokine immunotherapy. This specimen was lymph node tissue, taken from a patient treated with IRX-2 immunotherapy. The receptors were gathered from a human donor with breast cancer.

This chain joins TRBV19 and TRBJ2-2, with 8 bases aligning to TRBD2. Germline assignment: CDR1 LNHDA and CDR2 SQIVND (reference sequence). V was clipped by 7 bases and J by 6 bases; unmatched bases: 7. The CDR3 has 14 residues. The CDR3, as DNA: TGTGCCAGTACAGACCGGGGGGGTCCCGGGGAGCTGTTTTTT. Translating gives CASTDRGGPGELFF.

The chain links TRBV18 to TRBJ2-7; 7 positions match TRBD1. V lost 2 bases, J lost 5 bases, and 3 bases stayed unmatched. Germline assignment: CDR1 KGHSH and CDR2 LQKENI. The CDR3 spans 13 residues. CDR3 loop: CASSPGQDNEQYF. The DNA for the CDR3 is TGTGCCAGCTCACCAGGACAGGATAACGAGCAGTACTTC.

This clone was observed a single time. The V call is TRBV15, the J call TRBJ2-7, with D possibly TRBD2 on 5 matching bases. This CDR3 region has 14 residues. Trimming cost V 8 bases and J 6 bases, with 20 bases left between them. From germline, CDR1 is LNHNV and CDR2 YYDKDF (reference sequence). CDR3 protein: CATGPGVQWGEQYF. DNA for the CDR3: TGTGCCACCGGGCCCGGGGTCCAGTGGGGCGAGCAGTACTTC. The entire variable domain, with the rest obtained from reference TRBV15 and TRBJ2-7, is as follows: DAMVIQNPRYQVTQFGKPVTLSCSQTLNHNVMYWYQQKSSQAPKLLFHYYDKDFNNEADTPDNFQSRRPNTSFCFLDIRSPGLGDTAMYLCATGPGVQWGEQYFGPGTRLTVT.

J is TRBJ2-1 and V is TRBV6-8; D call uncertain. CDR3 size: 15 residues. Trimming pared 6 bases from V and 2 bases from J, leaving 14 bases between. Germline V gene lookup returns CDR1 MNHGY and CDR2 SAAAGT. For the CDR3, the DNA is TGTGCCAGCAGCTTATCTAGAGGAGCCTACAATGAGCAGTTCTTC. This sequence encodes CASSLSRGAYNEQFF.

The chain recombines TRBV5-1 with TRBJ2-5; TRBD1 matches at 8 bases. The CDR3 is made up of 16 amino acids. Unmatched junction bases numbered 13, after V lost 4 bases and J lost 5 bases. Germline loops: CDR1 SGHRS, CDR2 YFSETQ. In nucleotides, the CDR3 is TGCGCCAGCAGCCCCCAGGACAGGGTGTGGGGGGAGACCCAGTACTTC. Its translation: CASSPQDRVWGETQYF.

The chain combines TRBV28 with TRBJ2-3, with unresolved D. The CDR3 runs 15 residues. V was clipped by 5 bases and J by 8 bases, with 20 bases between them. In germline, CDR1 is MDHEN, CDR2 SYDVKM. CDR3 amino acids: CASSGSGGVLGTQYF. In DNA form, the CDR3 reads TGTGCCAGCAGTGGCTCGGGTGGGGTTCTGGGTACGCAGTATTTT.

The chain uses TRBV7-2 and TRBJ2-2; no definite D call. CDR1 is SGHTA, CDR2 FQGNSA, per germline. This CDR3 is built from 14 residues. V was clipped by 1 base and J by 1 base, with 4 bases between them. The CDR3: CASSLGLNTGELFF. The CDR3 coding sequence is TGTGCCAGCAGCTTAGGGTTGAACACCGGGGAGCTGTTTTTT.

The chain carries TRBV30 and TRBJ2-1, with D hard to call. The CDR3 is 14 amino acids. Trimming shortened V by 5 bases and J by 7 bases, and 18 bases separated the two germline ends. The germline V gene encodes CDR1 GTSNPN and CDR2 SVGIG (reference sequence). CDR3 bases: TGTGCCTGGGGGCCAGGTGGGCCAATTAATGAGCAGTTCTTC. Amino acids: CAWGPGGPINEQFF.

By sample fraction, this clone is medium-sized (0.01 to 0.1%). The J gene is TRBJ2-2, the V gene TRBV19; the D gene could be TRBD1 or TRBD2 (6 bases each). Germline CDR1 reads LNHDA; CDR2 reads SQIVND (reference sequence). Trimming took 0 bases from V and 4 from J, leaving 15 bases between them. The CDR3 length is 17 residues. CDR3 residues: CASSIDPGAGGTGELFF. The CDR3 DNA follows: TGTGCCAGTAGTATAGATCCAGGGGCCGGGGGCACCGGGGAGCTGTTTTTT. Complete variable domain (other parts from reference TRBV19 and TRBJ2-2): DGGITQSPKYLFRKEGQNVTLSCEQNLNHDAMYWYRQDPGQGLRLIYYSQIVNDFQKGDIAEGYSVSREKKESFPLTVTSAQKNPTAFYLCASSIDPGAGGTGELFFGEGSRLTVL.

The chain has TRBV1 and TRBJ2-5; TRBD2, the D gene given by the table, was not confirmed from the DNA. TRBV1 has pseudogene status. The CDR3 has 14 amino acids. CDR3 coding DNA: TGCGCCAGCAGCCAATACGCAGCGGTGGAGACCCAGTACTTC. Its translation: CASSQYAAVETQYF.

The rearrangement joins TRBV15 to TRBJ2-7, with D unclear. Trimming took off 0 bases at V and 1 base at J, with 13 bases between the two ends. Germline CDR1 LNHNV, CDR2 YYDKDF (reference sequence). This CDR3 comprises 16 residues. CDR3 region: CATSRDLETVSYEQYF. The CDR3 DNA follows: TGTGCCACCAGCAGAGATCTAGAAACTGTTTCCTACGAGCAGTACTTC.

This clone was recorded once. Written as DNA, the CDR3 is TGTGCCAGCAGTGCAATAGGGGGCGCGCCTCAAGGGGAGCAGTACTTC. Residues: CASSAIGGAPQGEQYF. This chain joins TRBV6-4 and TRBJ2-7; 7 nucleotides line up with TRBD1. The CDR3 runs to 16 residues. The V and J ends lost 4 bases and 7 bases, in that order; junction bases with no gene match: 16. Germline V gives CDR1 MRHNA, CDR2 SNTAGT.

The CDR3 DNA reads TGCGCCAGCAGCCAGGGGGGACAGGTGTACACAGATACGCAGTATTTT. This gives the protein CASSQGGQVYTDTQYF. The chain joins TRBV1 to TRBJ2-3; the table's D gene call, TRBD1, was not cross checked with the DNA. TRBV1 is a recognized pseudogene. The CDR3 covers 16 residues.

The gene calls are TRBV12-5 and TRBJ1-1; 11 nucleotides agree with TRBD1. The ends lost 1 base at V and 5 bases at J; junction bases unmatched: 6. Germline loops: CDR1 LGHNT, CDR2 FRNRAP. This CDR3 spans 16 amino acids. CDR3 region: CASGLADRDRGTEAFF. The CDR3 DNA sequence: TGTGCTAGTGGTTTGGCCGACCGGGACAGGGGGACTGAAGCTTTCTTT.

The V gene is TRBV6-7, the J gene TRBJ1-5; D is ambiguous. TRBV6-7 is assigned to the ORF class and has an uncertain function. This CDR3 region has 11 residues. The V and J ends lost 5 bases and 9 bases respectively, with 8 bases between them. CDR3 sequence reads: CASSEDGPQHF. DNA of the CDR3: TGTGCCAGCAGTGAGGATGGGCCCCAGCATTTT.